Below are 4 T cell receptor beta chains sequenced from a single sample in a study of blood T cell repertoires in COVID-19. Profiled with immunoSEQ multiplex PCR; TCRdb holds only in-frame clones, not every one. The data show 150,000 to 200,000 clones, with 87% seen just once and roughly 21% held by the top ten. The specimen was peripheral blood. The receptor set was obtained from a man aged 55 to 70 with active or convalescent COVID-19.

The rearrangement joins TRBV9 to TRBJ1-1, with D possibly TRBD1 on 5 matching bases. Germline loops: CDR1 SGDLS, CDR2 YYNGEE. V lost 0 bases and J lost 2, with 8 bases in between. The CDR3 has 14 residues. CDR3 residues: CASSVDQGNTEAFF. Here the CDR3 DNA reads TGTGCCAGCAGCGTAGACCAGGGAAACACTGAAGCTTTCTTT. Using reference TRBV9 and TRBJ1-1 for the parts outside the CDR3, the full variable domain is DSGVTQTPKHLITATGQRVTLRCSPRSGDLSVYWYQQSLDQGLQFLIQYYNGEERAKGNILERFSAQQFPDLHSELNLSSLELGDSALYFCASSVDQGNTEAFFGQGTRLTVV.

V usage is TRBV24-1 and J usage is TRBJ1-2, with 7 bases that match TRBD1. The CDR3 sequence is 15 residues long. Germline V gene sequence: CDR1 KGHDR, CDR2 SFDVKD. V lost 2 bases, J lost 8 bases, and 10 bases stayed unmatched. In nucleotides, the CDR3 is TGTGCCACCAGTGATTCCAAAGGGGGCCCCCTAGGCTACACCTTC. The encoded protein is CATSDSKGGPLGYTF.

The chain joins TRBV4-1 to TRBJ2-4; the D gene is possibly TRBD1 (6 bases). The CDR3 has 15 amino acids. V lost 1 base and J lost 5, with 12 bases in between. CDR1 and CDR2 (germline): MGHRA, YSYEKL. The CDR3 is CASSQVSGTQNIQYF. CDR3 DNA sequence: TGCGCCAGCAGCCAAGTCTCCGGGACACAAAACATTCAGTACTTC.

As DNA, the CDR3 is TGTGCCACTCACGGACAGAATAGCAATCAGCCCCAGCATTTT. The encoded protein is CATHGQNSNQPQHF. The rearrangement uses TRBV19 and TRBJ1-5; weak D call: TRBD1 (6 bases). Trimming shortened V by 10 bases and J by 0 bases, and 13 bases separated the two germline ends. This CDR3 comprises 14 residues. Germline-derived CDR1 and CDR2 are LNHDA and SQIVND (reference sequence).